The rows below give T cell receptor beta chains drawn from one sample of a study of blood T cell repertoires in COVID-19. Here immunoSEQ multiplex PCR was the method, and the copy in TCRdb shows in-frame clones only, minus some. The table records approximately 150,000 clones, about 86% of them present only once. The material sequenced was peripheral blood. Every receptor here comes from a woman aged 60-75 years with acute or convalescent COVID-19. Both conserved end residues are part of each CDR3. Each record gives: D gene, V gene, J gene, clone size, CDR3 DNA, CDR3 protein. D genes are given only for firm matches. Rows give clone size only sometimes, using once, few, many, or a class for an expanded clone.

>TRBD1|TRBV7-3|TRBJ2-5|NA
TGTGCCAGCAGCTTAGAAACAGGGGGACGGCAAGAGACCCAGTACTTC
CASSLETGGRQETQYF
>TRBD1|TRBV5-1|TRBJ2-7|few
TGCGCCAGCAGCTACGACAGGGGCTACGAGCAGTACTTC
CASSYDRGYEQYF
>TRBD2|TRBV7-2|TRBJ2-7|NA
TGTGCCAGCAGCTTAATATCGGAAGCGGGGGGTTCCTACGAGCAGTACTTC
CASSLISEAGGSYEQYF
>TRBD2|TRBV2|TRBJ2-7|NA
TGTGCCAGCAGTGGGACTAGCGGGTATTACGAGCAGTACTTC
CASSGTSGYYEQYF
>TRBD2|TRBV5-1|TRBJ2-1|NA
TGCGCCAGCAGCCTTACGAGACTAGCGGGGTTAACCTACAATGAGCAGTTCTTC
CASSLTRLAGLTYNEQFF
>NA|TRBV30|TRBJ2-1|NA
TGTGCCTGGAGTAAGAGCTCCTACAATGAGCAGTTCTTC
CAWSKSSYNEQFF
>NA|TRBV25-1|TRBJ1-2|few
TGTGCCAGCAGTGCCTCAGGGGATAACTATGGCTACACCTTC
CASSASGDNYGYTF
>NA|TRBV11-3|TRBJ2-3|few
TGTGCCAGCAGCTTAAGGGGAGGTAGGGCAGATACGCAGTATTTT
CASSLRGGRADTQYF
>TRBD2|TRBV11-3|TRBJ2-3|NA
TGTGCCAGCAGCCCTGGTCTAGCGGGGGGTTCGACAGATACGCAGTATTTT
CASSPGLAGGSTDTQYF
>TRBD1|TRBV7-9|TRBJ2-7|NA
TGTGCCAGCAGCCTCCGGACAGGGGGTCAAGTCTACGAGCAGTACTTC
CASSLRTGGQVYEQYF
>NA|TRBV12-3/TRBV12-4|TRBJ2-5|NA
TGTGCCAGCCCACACGGGTGGCGAGAGACCCAGTACTTC
CASPHGWRETQYF
>NA|TRBV5-1|TRBJ2-7|NA
TGCGCCAGCAGCTTGACAGAATACGAGCAGTACTTC
CASSLTEYEQYF